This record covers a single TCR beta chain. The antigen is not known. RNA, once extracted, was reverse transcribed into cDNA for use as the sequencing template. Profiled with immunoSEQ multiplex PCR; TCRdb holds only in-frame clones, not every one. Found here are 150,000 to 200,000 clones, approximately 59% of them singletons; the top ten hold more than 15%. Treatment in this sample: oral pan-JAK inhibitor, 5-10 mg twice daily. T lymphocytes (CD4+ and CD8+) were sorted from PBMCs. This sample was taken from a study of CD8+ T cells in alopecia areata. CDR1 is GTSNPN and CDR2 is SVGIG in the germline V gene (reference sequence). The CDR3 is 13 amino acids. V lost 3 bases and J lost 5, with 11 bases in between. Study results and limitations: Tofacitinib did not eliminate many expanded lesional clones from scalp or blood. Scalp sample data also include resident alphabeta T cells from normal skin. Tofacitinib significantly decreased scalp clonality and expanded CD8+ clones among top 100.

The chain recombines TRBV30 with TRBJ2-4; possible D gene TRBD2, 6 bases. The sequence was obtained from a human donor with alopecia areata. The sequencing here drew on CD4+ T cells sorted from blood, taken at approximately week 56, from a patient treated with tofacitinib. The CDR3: CAWSRGGENIQYF. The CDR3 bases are TGTGCCTGGAGCCGCGGCGGGGAAAACATTCAGTACTTC. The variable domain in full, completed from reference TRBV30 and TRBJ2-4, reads SQTIHQWPATLVQPVGSPLSLECTVEGTSNPNLYWYRQAAGRGLQLLFYSVGIGQISSEVPQNLSASRPQDRQFILSSKKLLLSDSGFYLCAWSRGGENIQYFGAGTRLSVL.